The clone carrying this T cell receptor beta chain was seen once. The record originates from a study of cytomegalovirus exposure and HLA in healthy donors. Germline CDR1 and CDR2: KGHSH and LQKENI. The CDR3 covers 18 residues. V was clipped by 2 bases and J by 7 bases; unmatched bases: 17. The data were produced by immunoSEQ multiplex PCR, yet TCRdb's version contains in-frame clones alone and is incomplete. The top ten hold around 5% of the sample, which has about 120,000 clones, 86% seen once. The sequenced sample consisted of PBMCs. The sequence derives from a man aged 18 to 35 in good health and CMV-seronegative. The chain employs TRBV18 and TRBJ1-1; 9 positions agree with TRBD1. Here the CDR3 DNA reads TGTGCCAGCTCACCAAACCGGGACAGGGATAATCTTATTGTTGAAGCTTTCTTT. Its protein is CASSPNRDRDNLIVEAFF. The entire variable domain, with the rest obtained from reference TRBV18 and TRBJ1-1, is as follows: NAGVMQNPRHLVRRRGQEARLRCSPMKGHSHVYWYRQLPEEGLKFMVYLQKENIIDESGMPKERFSAEFPKEGPSILRIQQVVRGDSAAYFCASSPNRDRDNLIVEAFFGQGTRLTVV.